Listed below are T cell receptor beta chains from one sample, sequenced in a study of blood T cell repertoires in COVID-19. Profiling relied on immunoSEQ multiplex PCR, and the TCRdb table lists in-frame clones only, not all of them. The sample carries approximately 390,000 clones, roughly 87% recorded once. Sequencing used PBMCs or T cells enriched from blood (not recorded which). These receptors all stem from a middle-aged woman with acute COVID-19. Each CDR3 is given with its conserved first and last residue. Fields, in order: J gene, D gene, CDR3 length, clone size, V gene, CDR3 protein, CDR3 DNA. A D gene is named only where the DNA matches it firmly. Some rows mark clone size as missing; the rest say once, few, many or name a class of expanded clone.

>TRBJ1-6|TRBD1|17|.|TRBV9
CASSARGTGSINSPLHF
TGTGCCAGCAGCGCGCGGGGGACAGGGTCGATTAATTCACCCCTCCACTTT
>TRBJ2-7|TRBD2|15|.|TRBV5-1
CASSRDSGVIYEQYF
TGCGCCAGCAGCCGGGATAGCGGGGTGATCTACGAGCAGTACTTC
>TRBJ1-5|TRBD1|16|.|TRBV4-2
CASSQAGGSMNQPQHF
TGTGCCAGCAGCCAGGCAGGGGGCTCTATGAATCAGCCCCAGCATTTT
>TRBJ2-1|TRBD1|14|.|TRBV11-3
CASSRDSLYNEQFF
TGTGCCAGCAGCCGGGACAGCCTATACAATGAGCAGTTCTTC
>TRBJ2-7|.|15|.|TRBV2
CASSEFRSSSYEQYF
TGTGCCAGCAGTGAATTTCGGTCCTCCTCCTACGAGCAGTACTTC
>TRBJ2-3|TRBD1|14|.|TRBV27
CASSDRGRTDTQYF
TGTGCCAGCAGTGACAGGGGGCGCACAGATACGCAGTATTTT
>TRBJ2-7|TRBD1|11|.|TRBV12-3/TRBV12-4
CASSHRGEQYF
TGTGCCAGCAGTCACAGGGGCGAGCAGTACTTC
>TRBJ1-1|.|16|.|TRBV7-8
CASSLAPSGMNTEAFF
TGTGCCAGCAGCTTAGCGCCGTCAGGGATGAACACTGAAGCTTTCTTT
>TRBJ2-7|TRBD1|13|.|TRBV10-3
CAISGTGDGEQYF
TGTGCCATCAGCGGGACAGGGGATGGCGAGCAGTACTTC
>TRBJ1-5|TRBD1|15|.|TRBV5-5
CASSSGQGAEQPQHF
TGTGCCAGCAGCTCAGGACAGGGGGCAGAGCAGCCCCAGCATTTT
>TRBJ1-2|TRBD1|14|.|TRBV25-1
CASSGSPGGGGYTF
TGTGCCAGCAGTGGATCACCAGGGGGAGGTGGCTACACCTTC
>TRBJ2-3|.|15|once|TRBV24-1
CATSDPGQSTDTQYF
TGTGCCACCAGTGATCCAGGACAGAGCACAGATACGCAGTATTTT
>TRBJ2-5|TRBD2|16|.|TRBV5-4
CASSLEWRGAGETQYF
TGTGCCAGCAGCTTGGAATGGCGGGGGGCGGGGGAGACCCAGTACTTC
>TRBJ2-3|TRBD2|15|.|TRBV5-1
CASSLSSGAQDTQYF
TGCGCCAGCAGCTTGTCTAGCGGGGCTCAAGATACGCAGTATTTT
>TRBJ1-2|.|16|.|TRBV4-1
CASSQAQGRREYGYTF
TGCGCCAGCAGCCAAGCTCAGGGAAGAAGGGAATATGGCTACACCTTC
>TRBJ2-1|TRBD1|15|.|TRBV11-3
CASSDPNRGHNEQFF
TGTGCCAGCAGCGACCCGAACAGGGGGCACAATGAGCAGTTCTTC
>TRBJ1-2|TRBD1|14|.|TRBV4-1
CASSQGQRIYGYTF
TGCGCCAGCAGCCAGGGACAGAGAATCTATGGCTACACCTTC
>TRBJ2-7|.|13|.|TRBV10-2
CASSERHPYEQYF
TGCGCCAGCAGTGAGAGACATCCCTACGAGCAGTACTTC
>TRBJ1-6|.|14|.|TRBV7-8
CASSFSGGNSPLHF
TGTGCCAGCAGCTTTTCTGGCGGCAATTCACCCCTCCACTTT
>TRBJ1-3|.|15|.|TRBV6-2/TRBV6-3
CASSRPSRAGNTIYF
TGTGCCAGCAGCCGCCCCAGCAGGGCAGGAAACACCATATATTTT
>TRBJ1-1|.|11|.|TRBV18
CASSPSLEAFF
TGTGCCAGCTCACCATCTCTTGAAGCTTTCTTT
>TRBJ2-7|.|13|.|TRBV21-1
CASDRTGKVGQYF
TGTGCCAGCGACCGGACAGGGAAGGTCGGGCAGTACTTC
>TRBJ1-4|.|13|.|TRBV5-4
CASSLVSSGEVFF
TGTGCCAGCAGCTTAGTGTCCAGCGGGGAAGTCTTTTTT
>TRBJ2-7|TRBD1|13|.|TRBV3-1/TRBV3-2
CASSPGGPYEQYF
TGTGCCAGCAGCCCAGGGGGCCCCTACGAGCAGTACTTC
>TRBJ2-3|TRBD2|15|.|TRBV3-1/TRBV3-2
CASSQGGGVPDTQYF
TGTGCCAGCAGCCAAGGCGGGGGGGTCCCAGATACGCAGTATTTT
>TRBJ2-7|.|15|.|TRBV27
CASSLLRDIAYEQYF
TGTGCCAGCAGTTTGTTACGGGACATAGCCTACGAGCAGTACTTC
>TRBJ1-5|TRBD1|14|.|TRBV19
CASSPDRGVQPQHF
TGTGCCAGTAGTCCGGACAGGGGTGTTCAGCCCCAGCATTTT
>TRBJ1-2|.|14|.|TRBV6-5
CASTNNVPNYGYTF
TGTGCCAGCACCAACAACGTTCCTAACTATGGCTACACCTTC
>TRBJ1-1|.|11|once|TRBV11-2
CASSLGSEAFF
TGTGCCAGCAGCTTAGGGTCCGAGGCTTTCTTT
>TRBJ2-7|TRBD2|14|.|TRBV6-6
CASSYLAGSVEQYF
TGTGCCAGCAGTTACTTAGCGGGGTCGGTGGAGCAGTACTTC